This TCR beta chain is from a study of identical twins. This clonotype has ten or more counts. Its antigen is as yet unknown. Whole-study findings and limits: For cord blood, abundant beta clonotypes had fewer insertions, unlike memory repertoires, which showed none. For monozygotic twins, models underestimated out-of-frame TCR alpha sharing.

Each cDNA held unique molecular identifiers, and template switching gave it a universal primer site. TCRdb called the 5' RACE reads again in MiXCR, with one record for every CDR3 protein. The sample contains about 890,000 distinct CDR3 sequences, 9% to 15% of which appear only once. With V trimmed by 6 bases and J by 7 bases, 16 bases remained unmatched. The CDR3 covers 17 residues. Germline CDR1 is SGHTA and CDR2 is FQGNSA. A further study also used this sample, focusing on yellow fever vaccine responses in identical twins. According to that study: In identical twins, vaccine T cell responses appeared partly shared and partly individual.

This TCR derives from a woman under 30 in good health. This chain uses TRBV7-2 with TRBJ1-3, with 9 bases that match TRBD1. Sample: PBMCs. In nucleotides, the CDR3 is TGTGCCAGCAGAAAGAGGCCGGGACAGGGTTCCCTCAACACCATATATTTT. Protein: CASRKRPGQGSLNTIYF.